This TCR beta chain comes out of a study of identical twins. Trimming pared 2 bases from V and 6 bases from J, leaving 22 bases between. The CDR3 contains 17 residues. CDR1 is SNHLY, CDR2 FYNNEI, per germline. TCRdb fed the 5' RACE reads into MiXCR, producing one record per CDR3 protein. Among some 690,000 distinct CDR3 sequences, 21% were seen once, and the ten largest hold about 4.5%. A further study also used this sample, focusing on T cells expressing NK-cell markers.

The sequenced sample consisted of PBMCs. This rearrangement joins TRBV2 to TRBJ1-2; D not resolved. The sequence was obtained from a woman younger than 30 in good health. Written as DNA, the CDR3 is TGTGCCAGCAGTGAAAATTGGTCGGATACCGGTCGCGATGGCTACACCTTC. It yields the protein CASSENWSDTGRDGYTF.